Reported below is one T cell receptor beta chain. Its antigen remains undetermined. Base qualities are missing; no much larger clone stands one base away. The data originate from a study of blood T cell repertoires in COVID-19 (dated by TCRdb to about 2020). With respect to the entire study: The collaborator samples originated in the United States, Italy and Spain and spanned the acute and convalescent phases of COVID-19. The repertoires were released in a freely available public database intended as a resource for research on the immune response to SARS-CoV-2. The prospective study material was composed of cDNA or gDNA derived from T cells, B-cell-depleted T cells, or PBMCs. Samples were obtained from the ongoing ImmuneRACE study (first 160 participants) and from about 1,300 subjects provided by 6 global collaborators. Deeply sampled blood TCRbeta repertoires from subjects exposed to, actively infected with, or recovered from COVID-19 were included in the dataset. Where available, HLA class I and class II types were taken from metadata supplied by the sample provider and were not determined by assay-based typing. Sample metadata almost always included a de-identified subject ID, COVID-19 status, age in years and sex.

At one collaborating source in Seattle, patients were enrolled during active infection and were followed longitudinally through the course of disease. The collaborating institutions used their own protocols to collect whole blood in K2EDTA tubes. Collaborator samples were shipped for TCRbeta analysis as frozen whole blood, isolated PBMCs, or DNA extracted from either sample type. V loses 5 bases, J loses 8 bases, and the germline ends lie 15 bases apart. As encoded in the germline V gene (reference sequence), CDR1 is LGHDT while CDR2 is YNNKEL. The CDR3 sequence holds 13 residues, the cysteine and phenylalanine included. Just CDR3 DNA is preserved here, 39 bases in frame from base 1. Broader findings and caveats from the paper: How much clinical and demographic metadata was included differed by source and by participant, and the metadata was provided uncurated.

TCRbeta CDR3 regions were amplified from genomic DNA using the immunoSEQ Assay, a bias-controlled multiplex PCR. In the paper's pipeline: Nucleated cell counts per sample were estimated from amplification of reference gene primers within the assay. To quantify the absolute abundance of each unique TCRbeta CDR3 rearrangement, sequence reads were collapsed and filtered. Productive Simpson clonality was computed per sample as the square root of Simpson's diversity index over productive rearrangements. This is the immuneACCESS table as TCRdb keeps it, with only in-frame sequences that have V and J called. A part of the clones is gone; compared with another copy, unresolved V genes explain less than half, and the rest is unexplained. V, J and clone size are taken as reported in that table, and D and trimming were inferred from the DNA itself. Across this sample there are over 150,000 clones, with around 85% seen only once. The ten largest make up approximately 8% of the sample.

The V and J segments used are TRBV3-1 (or the pseudogene TRBV3-2) and TRBJ1-2; the D gene remains uncertain. The clonotype originates from a woman aged 80 or older with COVID-19, enrolled during active disease. Input material: peripheral blood. The CDR3 region has the sequence CASSWREQGGYTF. Read as DNA, the sequence is TGTGCCAGCAGCTGGAGGGAGCAAGGGGGCTACACCTTC.